This entry is about one T cell receptor beta chain. There is no known antigen for this receptor. Per-base quality was not reported, and no clone a single base away is much larger than it. The junction carries 7 bases between V and J, which are trimmed by 5 bases and 0 bases respectively. Via the germline V gene, CDR1 is KGHSH and CDR2 LQKENI. The CDR3 contains 13 residues, cysteine and phenylalanine counted. CDR3 DNA is the only sequence kept; it has 39 bases, read in frame from the first base. The data originate from a study of blood T cells in healthy people across ages (dated by TCRdb to between 2015 and 2016). In terms of the full investigation: Template switching captured roughly one uniquely barcoded TCR beta cDNA molecule per two T cells in model experiments. The donors were split into four age groups: young (average around 15 years), middle-aged (around 40), aged (approximately 60) and long-lived (roughly 77). The study analyzed two additional independent replicas of 1 million unique cDNA reads from the same blood draw for two donors, one aged 18 to 29 and one aged 80 or older. Age-related changes in TCR beta repertoire diversity were measured in the study by deep sequencing normalized with unique cDNA molecular identifiers. To avoid experimental bias, donors of different ages were spread randomly across the sequencing lanes. Points the paper makes about the study in general: Total diversity estimates from one million sequenced T cells were considered lower bounds and underestimates. Because profiling used bulk unsorted PBMCs, naive and antigen-experienced compartments could not be compared conclusively. Because donor CMV infection status was unknown, age-related changes in expanded clonotypes were potentially confounded. There was a strong correlation between observed TCR beta diversity and the percentage of naive T cells measured by flow cytometry. Observed TCR beta diversity per million T cells fell roughly linearly with age, and a significant reduction was already apparent by age approximately 41. Compared with the aged group, the long-lived group had more naive CD4+ T cells, fewer expanded clones and increased TCR diversity, suggesting age selection.

The library was generated by 5' RACE. Data came from an Illumina HiSeq 2500. A second PCR of about 6 to 12 cycles was run with a J-beta primer mix and a sample-barcoded 5' primer. A template-switch 5' adaptor carrying 12 random nucleotides introduced a unique molecular identifier onto each TCR beta cDNA molecule. Each sample yielded at least 3 million CDR3-containing paired-end reads. All of the RNA was converted into first-strand cDNA using the Mint cDNA synthesis kit, with a TRBC-specific oligonucleotide serving as the primer. All cDNA was treated with uracil-DNA glycosylase and then went through a first 18-cycle PCR with the universal primers M1SS and BC2_uni_R. Per the original workflow: Normalization of each sample was performed by random selection of 1 million high-quality reads, each carrying a distinct molecular identifier. Reads sharing molecular identifiers were discarded rather than binned into consensus sequences. MiTCR, with a Q25 quality threshold and the strictest error-elimination algorithm, was used for CDR3 identification, clonotype clustering and error correction. A nonparametric unseen species model with Euler transformation was used to estimate lower-bound total TCR beta diversity. The public reads were reanalyzed by TCRdb: fastp trimming at Q25, MiXCR alignment, in-frame beta chains only. CDR3 protein sequences are deduplicated, and each keeps its most common genes and DNA. TCRdb's processing, not the authors', yielded these V and J calls. Recorded for this sample are approximately 680,000 distinct CDR3 sequences; roughly 32% of them occurred a single time. Roughly 14% of the sample comes from the top ten.

Donors were 39 systemically healthy Caucasian individuals from Russia aged roughly 6 to 100 years. About 10 milliliters of peripheral blood were drawn from each donor into EDTA-treated Vacutainer tubes. Ficoll-Paque density-gradient centrifugation was used to isolate PBMCs, with at least 6 million per sample. Total RNA, at least 5.5 micrograms per sample, was extracted from PBMCs with Trizol reagent. For every donor, an aliquot of PBMCs went through flow cytometry to measure the percentages of naive CD45RAhigh/CD27high T cells. This sequence uses TRBV18 and TRBJ1-1, with no reliable assignment of the D segment. The sequence derives from a woman aged 80 or older in good health. Donor details come from another sample of the same person, matched by shared clones. The sequenced sample was blood. The CDR3 corresponds to CASSVLMNTEAFF. The bases are TGTGCCAGCTCAGTCCTAATGAACACTGAAGCTTTCTTT.